This T cell receptor beta chain was sequenced in a study of blood T cell repertoires in COVID-19 (dated by TCRdb to 2020 to 2021). General notes on the study: Collaborator samples came from the United States, Italy and Spain and covered acute and convalescent phases of COVID-19. Where available, HLA class I and class II types were taken from metadata supplied by the sample provider and were not determined by assay-based typing. The repertoires were released in a freely available public database intended as a resource for research on the immune response to SARS-CoV-2. The material from the prospective study consisted of cDNA or gDNA derived from T cells, B-cell-depleted T cells, or PBMCs. Samples were obtained from the ongoing ImmuneRACE study (first 160 participants) and from 1,254 subjects provided by 6 global collaborators. Sample metadata almost always included a de-identified subject ID, COVID-19 status, age in years and sex. The dataset comprised deeply sampled blood TCRbeta repertoires from subjects exposed to, actively infected with, or recovered from COVID-19. Here is what the overall study found, with its caveats: How much clinical and demographic metadata was included differed by source and by participant, and the metadata was provided uncurated.

Regarding this clone: Its antigen remains undetermined. No per-base quality is available; no much larger clone lies one base away.

Relative to germline, V is 4 bases shorter and J is 2 bases shorter, with 12 bases between their ends. CDR1 SEHNR and CDR2 FQNEAQ are derived from the germline V gene (reference sequence). From the cysteine through the phenylalanine, the CDR3 covers 15 amino acids. Only the CDR3 DNA stays, 45 bases, in frame from base 1. In Seattle, one collaborating source enrolled patients while the infection was active and tracked those patients longitudinally over the course of disease. Collaborating institutions collected whole blood in K2EDTA tubes following their own protocols. For TCRbeta analysis, collaborators shipped samples in one of three forms: frozen whole blood, isolated PBMCs, or DNA extracted from either of those sample types. The immunoSEQ Assay, a bias-controlled multiplex PCR, was used to amplify TCRbeta CDR3 regions from genomic DNA. On the study's bioinformatics: The number of nucleated cells in each sample was estimated from the amplification of reference gene primers within the assay. To quantify the absolute abundance of each unique TCRbeta CDR3 rearrangement, sequence reads were collapsed and filtered. For each sample, productive Simpson clonality was calculated by taking the square root of Simpson's diversity index across productive rearrangements. Imported from immuneACCESS, the table was reduced by TCRdb to in-frame sequences with V and J called. These copies leave out some clones; in studies compared against another copy, an unresolved V gene accounts for under half, and the cause of the remainder is not known. The DNA gave D and trimming, while V, J and clone size come from that table. Present in this sample are 250,000 to 300,000 clones, more than 80% of which were seen just once. Jointly, the top ten make up roughly 6.3% of the sample.

The origin of this receptor is a woman aged 45-65 years with COVID-19, enrolled during active disease. This receptor chain uses TRBV7-9 and TRBJ1-5; there is no confident call for the D gene. Specimen: peripheral blood. The CDR3 region reads CASSSEGRGNQPQHF. The nucleotide sequence is TGTGCCAGCAGCTCTGAAGGGAGGGGCAATCAGCCCCAGCATTTT.